The 10 T cell receptor beta chains in this list originate from one sample, sequenced in a study of blood T cell repertoires in COVID-19. TCRdb's copy holds only in-frame clones and misses some; the assay was immunoSEQ multiplex PCR. The sample has a few hundred thousand clones; 85% to 90% are singletons. The specimen was peripheral blood. All receptors come from a man in his 60s with acute or convalescent COVID-19.

J is TRBJ2-7 and V is TRBV6-5; D ambiguous. This CDR3 spans 13 amino acids. V dropped 8 bases and J dropped 1 base, with 12 bases sitting between them. CDR1 is MNHEY, CDR2 SVGAGI, per germline. In nucleotides, the CDR3 is TGTGCCAGCCTCCACACCCAGTCCTACGAGCAGTACTTC. It yields the protein CASLHTQSYEQYF.

The chain employs TRBV6-6 and TRBJ2-7, with 8 bases that match TRBD1. The V segment lost 2 bases and the J segment 5 bases; nucleotides outside the gene matches: 8. The CDR3 sequence is 15 residues long. CDR1 is MNHNY, CDR2 SVGAGI, per germline (reference sequence). This CDR3 reads CASSYPGQGDDEQYF. Here the CDR3 DNA reads TGTGCCAGCAGTTACCCCGGACAGGGCGACGACGAGCAGTACTTC.

The chain is built from TRBV18 and TRBJ1-3; a weak D match, TRBD1 (5 bases). The V end was cut by 2 bases, the J end by 4 bases, with 12 bases between. The CDR3 has 15 amino acids. Germline loops: CDR1 KGHSH, CDR2 LQKENI. CDR3 residues: CASSPGGAWGNTIYF. The DNA for the CDR3 is TGTGCCAGCTCACCAGGAGGGGCGTGGGGAAACACCATATATTTT.

The gene calls are TRBV3-1 (or the pseudogene TRBV3-2) and TRBJ1-5; unclear D gene. V lost 1 base to trimming and J lost 10 bases, with 11 bases between them. The CDR3 contains 13 residues. Germline CDR1 LGHDT, CDR2 YNNKEL (reference sequence). The CDR3 DNA is TGTGCCAGCAGCCAAGTTGGCGGCGGTCCCCAGCATTTT. This sequence encodes CASSQVGGGPQHF.

The chain is built from TRBV7-2 and TRBJ1-2; 8 bases are a match to TRBD1. Trimming removed 5 bases from V and 8 bases from J; junction bases left unmatched: 7. The CDR3 length is 13 residues. Germline CDR1 reads SGHTA; CDR2 reads FQGNSA. The CDR3 loop reads CASSASGGNGYTF. The CDR3 DNA reads as TGTGCCAGCAGCGCCTCAGGGGGCAACGGCTACACCTTC.

The genes are TRBV9 and TRBJ2-3; 12 bases line up with TRBD2. The trim removed 2 bases at V and 5 bases at J, leaving 0 bases unmatched. Germline CDR1 is SGDLS and CDR2 is YYNGEE. The CDR3 is 14 amino acids. CDR3 in DNA: TGTGCCAGCAGCGTGGGACTAGCGGGAGATACGCAGTATTTT. As protein: CASSVGLAGDTQYF.

This sequence joins TRBV5-4 and TRBJ2-3, with a weak D call TRBD1 (6 bases). This CDR3 region has 16 residues. V shed 4 bases and J shed 1 base, with 16 bases lying between them. Germline CDR1 is SGHNT and CDR2 is YYREEE (reference sequence). The CDR3 protein is CASSPSNRVGTDTQYF. Here the CDR3 DNA reads TGTGCCAGCAGCCCTTCAAACAGGGTAGGCACAGATACGCAGTATTTT.

V is TRBV6-6 and J is TRBJ1-1, with D unresolved. There are 13 residues in the CDR3. Germline V lookup: CDR1 MNHNY, CDR2 SVGAGI (reference sequence). With 6 bases removed from V and 0 bases from J, the gap between germline ends came to 8 bases. The CDR3 DNA is TGTGCCAGCAGACAGACCATGAACACTGAAGCTTTCTTT. This gives the protein CASRQTMNTEAFF.

The V and J genes are TRBV7-3 and TRBJ2-6; 11 nucleotides align to TRBD1. J was trimmed by 2 bases and V by 5 bases; bases with no gene match: 8. This CDR3 has 18 amino acids. Germline values: CDR1 SGHTA, CDR2 FQGTGA. CDR3 residues: CASSPRAGQGAGANVLTF. The DNA for the CDR3 is TGTGCCAGCAGCCCCAGGGCGGGACAGGGGGCTGGGGCCAACGTCCTGACTTTC.

The V gene is TRBV7-2, the J gene TRBJ2-6, with 7 positions matching TRBD2. Germline trimming cut 6 bases from V and 1 base from J; bases unmatched to any gene: 9. This CDR3 is built from 17 residues. Germline-derived CDR1 and CDR2 are SGHTA and FQGNSA. Written as DNA, the CDR3 is TGTGCCAGCAGTCTCTCAGCGGGGATATCTGGGGCCAACGTCCTGACTTTC. This translates into CASSLSAGISGANVLTF.